Shown below are 12 T cell receptor beta chains from a single sample sequenced in a study of spatial heterogeneity in lung cancer. Notes on the study in general: Tumor mutation count correlated with how many alpha and beta TCRs expanded intratumorally.

Which antigens these TCRs recognize remains unknown. TCRdb reprocessed the 5' RACE reads with MiXCR, giving one entry per CDR3 protein. Of about 17,000 distinct CDR3 sequences listed, approximately 6.2% are singletons. Stated time point: sample taken at primary tumor resection. Sequences were derived from lung tumor tissue, sampled at surgery. These receptors were taken from a male donor with early-stage non-small cell lung cancer.

Concerning this clonotype: This beta chain was picked up by a library intended for alpha chains and is off target, so its count carries little meaning. The V and J genes are TRBV6-6 and TRBJ2-5; 10 bases fit TRBD2. Germline assignment: CDR1 MNHNY and CDR2 SVGAGI (reference sequence). The CDR3 totals 17 residues. V dropped 3 bases and J dropped 4; count of bases not matched to a gene: 11. CDR3 region: CASSYALAGVEGETQYF. Here the CDR3 DNA reads TGTGCCAGCAGTTATGCGCTAGCGGGAGTAGAAGGAGAGACCCAGTACTTC.

This clonotype was observed at least ten times. Because the library targeted alpha chains, this beta chain is an off-target read whose size means little. The genes are TRBV15 and TRBJ2-5; D might be TRBD2 (5 bases). Germline assignment: CDR1 LNHNV and CDR2 YYDKDF (reference sequence). The length of the CDR3 is 16 residues. Trimming left V 0 bases short and J 1 base short, with 12 bases between. The CDR3 loop is CATSRERGSAQETQYF. The CDR3 DNA follows: TGTGCCACCAGCAGAGAACGTGGTAGCGCCCAAGAGACCCAGTACTTC. The complete variable domain, with remaining parts taken from reference TRBV15 and TRBJ2-5, reads DAMVIQNPRYQVTQFGKPVTLSCSQTLNHNVMYWYQQKSSQAPKLLFHYYDKDFNNEADTPDNFQSRRPNTSFCFLDIRSPGLGDTAMYLCATSRERGSAQETQYFGPGTRLLVL.

As regards this clonotype: With the library built for alpha chains, this beta chain is off target and its frequency is not meaningful. The chain recombines TRBV29-1 with TRBJ2-5; 13 bases align to TRBD2. Germline-derived CDR1 and CDR2 are SQVTM and ANQGSEA. Trimming cost V 5 bases and J 5 bases; bases outside gene matches: 5. The CDR3 length is 14 residues. The CDR3 nucleotides read TGCAGCGTTTGGACTAGCGGGAGTCAGGAGACCCAGTACTTC. Translated: CSVWTSGSQETQYF.

This clonotype has ten or more counts. This beta chain is a stray read from a library made for alpha chains; its abundance is not meaningful. The rearrangement joins TRBV20-1 to TRBJ2-7; 7 bases are a match to TRBD2. Losses at the gene ends were 2 bases for V and 1 base for J; bases not matched to a gene: 14. Per the germline V gene, CDR1 is DFQATT and CDR2 is SNEGSKA (reference sequence). The CDR3 covers 17 residues. CDR3 nucleotides: TGCAGTGCTAGATGGACCCGGGGAGCGGGAAGGTCCTACGAGCAGTACTTC. Translated, it gives CSARWTRGAGRSYEQYF.

This clonotype was found many times. This beta chain is off target for a library built for alpha chains, so its abundance means little. This CDR3 reads CASSGGPQETQYF. In DNA form, the CDR3 reads TGTGCCAGCAGTGGAGGCCCGCAAGAGACCCAGTACTTC. The chain employs TRBV2 and TRBJ2-5; no firm D call. CDR3 size: 13 residues. The V end was cut by 4 bases, the J end by 2 bases, with 8 bases between. Germline V gene lookup returns CDR1 SNHLY and CDR2 FYNNEI.

On this clonotype itself: This beta chain is a stray read from a library made for alpha chains; its abundance is not meaningful. The chain couples TRBV19 to TRBJ2-7; D ambiguous. V dropped 10 bases and J dropped 9 bases, with 16 bases sitting between them. CDR1 and CDR2 from the germline V gene are LNHDA and SQIVND (reference sequence). CDR3 length: 11 residues. CDR3 sequence: CATLGPTGQYF. The DNA for the CDR3 is TGTGCCACCCTCGGACCTACCGGGCAGTACTTC.

This clonotype is labeled as medium-sized. This beta chain turned up in a library designed for alpha chains; as an off-target read, its abundance says little. The genes are TRBV28 and TRBJ2-5, with D maybe TRBD1 (6 bases). CDR1 MDHEN and CDR2 SYDVKM come from the germline V gene. The ends were cut back, 3 bases at V and 0 bases at J, with 8 bases in the middle. The CDR3 is 14 residues long. The CDR3 DNA reads TGTGCCAGCAGTTTTAGACAGGACCAAGAGACCCAGTACTTC. It translates to CASSFRQDQETQYF.

As regards this clonotype: In this CDR3 the conserved last residue, phenylalanine or tryptophan, is missing, so a read error is likely. This beta chain is off target for a library built for alpha chains, so its abundance means little. The CDR3 spells CASSLERAGYGYTS. For the CDR3, the DNA is TGCGCCAGCAGCTTGGAACGCGCGGGGTATGGCTACACCTCC. The chain recombines TRBV5-1 with TRBJ1-2, with D unresolved. V lost 0 bases, J lost 5 bases, and 11 bases lay in between. The germline gives CDR1 SGHRS, CDR2 YFSETQ. The CDR3 extends over 14 amino acids.

This clonotype was picked up many times. This beta chain lies outside the target of a library built for alpha chains; its clone size means little. V gene TRBV11-2 combines with J gene TRBJ2-7; maybe TRBD2 (6 bases). The CDR3 is 15 residues long. The V and J ends lost 0 bases and 7 bases respectively, with 16 bases between them. Germline V gives CDR1 SGHAT, CDR2 FQNNGV. The CDR3 nucleotides are TGTGCCAGCAGCTTAGAAAACAGGAGGGCGGGAGAGCAGTACTTC. It translates to CASSLENRRAGEQYF.

This clonotype was seen ten or more times. This beta chain is an unintended read in a library built for alpha chains; its size means little. This chain connects TRBV5-4 to TRBJ2-5; D gene unclear. V lost 2 bases and J lost 2, with 7 bases in between. CDR1 is SGHNT and CDR2 is YYREEE in the germline V gene (reference sequence). CDR3 length: 13 amino acids. The chain's CDR3 is CASSFRAQETQYF. CDR3 DNA sequence: TGTGCCAGCAGCTTCCGGGCTCAAGAGACCCAGTACTTC.

Only a few counts were recorded for this clonotype. This beta chain is an unintended read in a library built for alpha chains; its size means little. V gene TRBV20-1 combines with J gene TRBJ2-5, with 7 bases aligning to TRBD1. CDR3 length: 11 amino acids. Losses at the gene ends were 6 bases for V and 3 bases for J; bases not matched to a gene: 1. The germline V gene encodes CDR1 DFQATT and CDR2 SNEGSKA (reference sequence). DNA for the CDR3: TGCAGTGCAGACAGGGAAGAGACCCAGTACTTC. Residues: CSADREETQYF.

This clonotype was counted many times. For a library built for alpha chains, this beta chain is a stray read; little rests on its size. The chain uses TRBV24-1 and TRBJ2-2; 8 nucleotides line up with TRBD1. The germline V gene encodes CDR1 KGHDR and CDR2 SFDVKD. The CDR3 is 15 amino acids. The V segment lost 6 bases and the J segment 5 bases; nucleotides outside the gene matches: 7. CDR3 DNA sequence: TGTGCCACCAGTCCGGGACAGGAGACTACCGGGGAGCTGTTTTTT. Its protein is CATSPGQETTGELFF.